This entry lists 29 T cell receptor beta chains sequenced from one sample in a study of T cells in tumors after PD-1 blockade. The assay was immunoSEQ multiplex PCR, and TCRdb's table has in-frame clones only and misses some. Of over 10,000 clones in the sample, approximately 57% were seen once. Sequencing was performed on tumor tissue, taken before anti-PD-1 treatment. All receptors come from a human donor with basal cell carcinoma.

Comments on this clone: A read error may produce the germline difference seen at one junction end. DNA for the CDR3: TGTGCTAGCAGCTTCGGACTAGCGGGTCCCAATGAGCAGTTCTTC. This translates into CASSFGLAGPNEQFF. The chain links TRBV7-7 to TRBJ2-1; TRBD2 agrees at 11 bases. CDR1 and CDR2 (germline): SSHAT, FNYEAQ (reference sequence). The CDR3 runs 15 residues.

The chain is built from TRBV5-4 and TRBJ2-2; no reliable D call. Trimming left V 0 bases short and J 5 bases short, with 11 bases between. Germline CDR1 SGHNT, CDR2 YYREEE (reference sequence). The CDR3 spans 15 residues. CDR3 region: CASSLAGFPTGELFF. DNA of the CDR3: TGTGCCAGCAGCTTGGCTGGTTTCCCGACCGGGGAGCTGTTTTTT.

The chain joins TRBV5-1 to TRBJ1-2; the match to TRBD1 covers 7 bases. This CDR3 comprises 15 residues. The V and J ends lost 3 bases and 8 bases, in that order; junction bases with no gene match: 13. Germline CDR1 reads SGHRS; CDR2 reads YFSETQ. The CDR3 here is CASSSTGAQGMGYTF. The DNA for the CDR3 is TGCGCCAGCAGCTCTACAGGGGCTCAAGGGATGGGCTACACCTTC.

This rearrangement joins TRBV7-2 to TRBJ2-7; 9 nucleotides agree with TRBD2. CDR1 SGHTA and CDR2 FQGNSA come from the germline V gene. The ends lost 1 base at V and 4 bases at J; junction bases unmatched: 5. This CDR3 spans 15 amino acids. CDR3 coding DNA: TGTGCCAGCAGCTTAGTTGGCGGGGGGGAGTACGAGCAGTACTTC. This sequence encodes CASSLVGGGEYEQYF.

The chain employs TRBV7-2 and TRBJ2-1, with 8 positions matching TRBD2. Germline loops: CDR1 SGHTA, CDR2 FQGNSA. J lost 7 bases, V lost 5 bases, and 13 bases had no gene match. CDR3 length: 16 residues. The CDR3 DNA is TGTGCCAGCAGCCTCGGGTCCGGGAGGGCGAAGAATGAGCAGTTCTTC. Protein: CASSLGSGRAKNEQFF.

The chain combines TRBV7-2 with TRBJ1-5, with unresolved D. Trimming took 5 bases from V and 4 from J, leaving 9 bases between them. The CDR3 sequence is 13 residues long. Germline V CDR1 and CDR2: SGHTA, FQGNSA. This CDR3 reads CASSTTYNQPQHF. CDR3 nucleotides: TGTGCCAGCAGCACAACCTATAATCAGCCCCAGCATTTT.

This clone is medium-sized (0.01 to 0.1%) by share. The rearrangement joins TRBV7-2 to TRBJ2-1, with TRBD2 identical over 9 bases. J was trimmed by 0 bases and V by 4 bases; bases with no gene match: 1. The CDR3 runs to 15 residues. Germline V gene data show CDR1 as SGHTA and CDR2 as FQGNSA. CDR3 in DNA: TGTGCCAGCAGCTATAGCGGGAGCTCCTACAATGAGCAGTTCTTC. Protein sequence: CASSYSGSSYNEQFF. Looking up the rest from reference TRBV7-2 and TRBJ2-1 gives the full variable domain: GAGVSQSPSNKVTEKGKDVELRCDPISGHTALYWYRQSLGQGLEFLIYFQGNSAPDKSGLPSDRFSAERTGGSVSTLTIQRTQQEDSAVYLCASSYSGSSYNEQFFGPGTRLTVL.

V usage is TRBV2 and J usage is TRBJ1-5, with no clear D. Per germline, CDR1 SNHLY and CDR2 FYNNEI. The CDR3 spans 18 residues. Trimming cost V 7 bases and J 3 bases, with 25 bases left between them. The CDR3 sequence: CASTDFDQAFQYNQPQHF. The CDR3 bases are TGTGCCAGCACCGACTTTGACCAAGCCTTTCAATACAATCAGCCCCAGCATTTT.

The genes are TRBV5-1 and TRBJ2-7; 8 bases agree with TRBD2. V was pared by 2 bases and J by 6 bases, with 4 bases of the junction left unmatched. The CDR3 loop spans 13 amino acids. Germline V gives CDR1 SGHRS, CDR2 YFSETQ. As DNA, the CDR3 is TGCGCCAGCAGCTTCCGGGAGGGCGGCGAGCAGTACTTC. As protein: CASSFREGGEQYF. The whole variable domain, filled in from reference TRBV5-1 and TRBJ2-7, reads KAGVTQTPRYLIKTRGQQVTLSCSPISGHRSVSWYQQTPGQGLQFLFEYFSETQRNKGNFPGRFSGRQFSNSRSEMNVSTLELGDSALYLCASSFREGGEQYFGPGTRLTVT.

The chain joins TRBV7-2 to TRBJ1-5; no reliable D call. Germline V lookup: CDR1 SGHTA, CDR2 FQGNSA. This CDR3 is 12 amino acids long. With 7 bases removed from V and 7 bases from J, the gap between germline ends came to 11 bases. The CDR3 loop reads CASNRDGQPQHF. The CDR3 DNA sequence: TGTGCCAGCAACCGAGATGGACAGCCCCAGCATTTT.

This rearrangement joins TRBV3-1 (or the pseudogene TRBV3-2) to TRBJ2-4; D is unresolved. The CDR3 length is 17 residues. Looked up from germline, CDR1 is LGHDT and CDR2 is YNNKEL (reference sequence). Trimming cost V 3 bases and J 0 bases, with 15 bases left between them. The chain's CDR3 is CASSQEPGPLAKNIQYF. Written as DNA, the CDR3 is TGTGCCAGCAGCCAGGAGCCGGGTCCTCTAGCCAAAAACATTCAGTACTTC.

The J gene is TRBJ1-1, the V gene TRBV6-5; unclear D gene. This CDR3 has 13 residues. The V and J ends lost 2 bases and 1 base respectively, with 5 bases between them. Germline CDR1 reads MNHEY; CDR2 reads SVGAGI. The CDR3 DNA follows: TGTGCCAGCAGTTACGACGGGAACACTGAAGCTTTCTTT. Its protein is CASSYDGNTEAFF.

The genes are TRBV5-1 and TRBJ2-7, with 8 bases that match TRBD1. Germline V lookup: CDR1 SGHRS, CDR2 YFSETQ. The CDR3 sequence is 14 residues long. After removal of 0 bases from V and 5 bases from J, the junction contained 4 bases not matched to a gene. CDR3 residues: CASSLADRANEQYF. The CDR3 region has the DNA TGCGCCAGCAGCTTGGCGGACAGGGCGAACGAGCAGTACTTC.

The chain is built from TRBV9 and TRBJ2-4; D uncertain. Germline lookup yields CDR1 SGDLS and CDR2 YYNGEE. CDR3 length: 13 amino acids. V was shortened by 7 bases and J by 2 bases, with 10 bases between the two germline ends. CDR3 sequence: CASSGETKNIQYF. The CDR3 coding sequence is TGTGCCAGCTCCGGCGAGACCAAAAACATTCAGTACTTC.

The CDR3 protein is CASSLVKTGHYEQYF. CDR3 bases: TGTGCCAGCAGCTTAGTTAAGACAGGACACTACGAGCAGTACTTC. J is TRBJ2-5 and V is TRBV7-9, with D possibly matching TRBD1 (6 bases). The closer fit of TRBJ2-7 to the DNA end suggests the J call may be wrong. The CDR3 runs 15 residues. Germline loops: CDR1 SEHNR, CDR2 FQNEAQ (reference sequence).

The V and J genes are TRBV7-2 and TRBJ2-1; maybe TRBD2 (6 bases). Per germline, CDR1 SGHTA and CDR2 FQGNSA. Trimming took 4 bases from V and 0 from J, leaving 16 bases between them. CDR3 length: 17 residues. CDR3 nucleotides: TGTGCCAGCAGCTCGATACATGCGGGGAGCTCCTACAATGAGCAGTTCTTC. It yields the protein CASSSIHAGSSYNEQFF. Complete variable domain (other parts from reference TRBV7-2 and TRBJ2-1): GAGVSQSPSNKVTEKGKDVELRCDPISGHTALYWYRQSLGQGLEFLIYFQGNSAPDKSGLPSDRFSAERTGGSVSTLTIQRTQQEDSAVYLCASSSIHAGSSYNEQFFGPGTRLTVL.

This chain uses TRBV27 with TRBJ2-7, with 7 bases aligning to TRBD1. Looked up from germline, CDR1 is MNHEY and CDR2 is SMNVEV (reference sequence). The ends lost 0 bases at V and 0 bases at J; junction bases unmatched: 2. The CDR3 is 15 amino acids. CDR3 nucleotides: TGTGCCAGCAGTTTATCGTACAGGGGCTCCTACGAGCAGTACTTC. Translating gives CASSLSYRGSYEQYF.

The chain uses TRBV18 and TRBJ2-3; D gene ambiguous. Trimming removed 1 base at V and 4 bases at J, with 9 bases between. Germline lookup yields CDR1 KGHSH and CDR2 LQKENI. The CDR3 runs 14 residues. The CDR3 here is CASSPRSDADTQYF. CDR3 coding DNA: TGTGCCAGCTCACCACGGTCAGACGCAGATACGCAGTATTTT.

This clone was seen a single time. J is TRBJ2-3 and V is TRBV12-3 or TRBV12-4; D not certain. The germline V and J ends were trimmed by 8 bases and 2 bases, with 8 bases remaining between them. The length of the CDR3 is 12 residues. CDR3 residues: CASGGITDTQYF. CDR3 in DNA: TGTGCCAGCGGCGGAATCACAGATACGCAGTATTTT.

This chain uses TRBV19 with TRBJ2-3; D is unresolved. The V end was cut by 3 bases, the J end by 0 bases, with 10 bases between. CDR3 length: 15 amino acids. CDR1 is LNHDA and CDR2 is SQIVND in the germline V gene (reference sequence). DNA of the CDR3: TGTGCCAGTAGTATCAAGACACCTAGCACAGATACGCAGTATTTT. Its protein is CASSIKTPSTDTQYF.

The CDR3 is CASSYGRADEQFF. The CDR3, as DNA: TGTGCCAGCAGTTACGGCAGGGCCGATGAGCAGTTCTTC. This chain links TRBV6-2 or TRBV6-3 with TRBJ2-1; TRBD1 might be the D (5 bases). Deletions cut 2 bases from V and 8 bases from J, with 10 bases between. Germline-derived CDR1 and CDR2 are MNHEY and SVGEGT. This CDR3 has 13 residues.

In this sample, this clone turned up a few times. The V and J genes are TRBV29-1 and TRBJ2-2, with 8 bases fitting TRBD1. Germline V gene data show CDR1 as SQVTM and CDR2 as ANQGSEA. There are 14 residues in the CDR3. J lost 3 bases, V lost 6 bases, and 6 bases had no gene match. For the CDR3, the DNA is TGCAGCGTAAGCACAGGGGGTGACACCGGGGAGCTGTTTTTT. It yields the protein CSVSTGGDTGELFF.

This sequence joins TRBV4-3 and TRBJ2-2; D may be TRBD1 (5 bases). The V gene lost 3 bases and the J gene lost 4 bases, with 6 bases spanning the gap. This CDR3 comprises 13 residues. Germline CDR1 reads LGHNA; CDR2 reads YSLEER. This CDR3 is CASSQGPTGELFF. CDR3 bases: TGCGCCAGCAGCCAGGGGCCCACCGGGGAGCTGTTTTTT.

V gene TRBV5-6 combines with J gene TRBJ1-5; 9 positions agree with TRBD1. With 4 bases clipped from V and 7 bases from J, the junction kept 9 bases outside the gene matches. Looked up from germline, CDR1 is SGHDT and CDR2 is YYEEEE. This CDR3 has 15 amino acids. The DNA for the CDR3 is TGTGCCAGCAGCATACGACAGGGGGTCGGACAGCCCCAGCATTTT. This gives the protein CASSIRQGVGQPQHF.

With respect to this clone: The junction departs from the called germline gene at one end, perhaps through a read error. This rearrangement joins TRBV7-7 to TRBJ2-2; 9 bases are shared with TRBD2. This CDR3 is built from 18 residues. Germline V gene lookup returns CDR1 SSHAT and CDR2 FNYEAQ (reference sequence). The CDR3 coding sequence is TGTGCTAGCAGCCGGGCCGGCGGGGGGGCGTCGAACACCGGGGAGCTGTTTTTT. Amino acid sequence: CASSRAGGGASNTGELFF.

This clone was seen more than once but under ten times. The chain carries TRBV28 and TRBJ1-1; the D is unclear. Per the germline V gene, CDR1 is MDHEN and CDR2 is SYDVKM. Trimming took 6 bases from V and 1 from J, leaving 12 bases between them. This CDR3 comprises 14 residues. CDR3 residues: CASSPFRQNTEAFF. The CDR3 DNA reads TGTGCCAGCAGCCCTTTCCGACAGAACACTGAAGCTTTCTTT.

The CDR3 sequence: CASSQSTGGRGNTIYF. Here the CDR3 DNA reads TGCGCCAGCAGCCAGAGTACAGGGGGCAGAGGAAACACCATATATTTT. This sequence joins TRBV4-1 and TRBJ1-3, with 9 bases matching TRBD1. The germline V gene encodes CDR1 MGHRA and CDR2 YSYEKL. The ends lost 3 bases at V and 4 bases at J; junction bases unmatched: 7. The CDR3 contains 16 residues.

The genes are TRBV5-1 and TRBJ2-2; TRBD1 aligns across 7 bases. Germline CDR1 SGHRS, CDR2 YFSETQ. The trim removed 6 bases at V and 6 bases at J, leaving 14 bases unmatched. This CDR3 comprises 16 residues. CDR3 coding DNA: TGCGCCAGCATCCTGGGGACAGACCTTAAGGCCGGGGAGCTGTTTTTT. Its protein is CASILGTDLKAGELFF.

This clone was found a few times. This rearrangement joins TRBV28 to TRBJ2-1, with 7 bases fitting TRBD2. Per germline, CDR1 MDHEN and CDR2 SYDVKM. With 8 bases clipped from V and 2 bases from J, the junction kept 12 bases outside the gene matches. The CDR3 contains 16 residues. The CDR3 region is CASAGVGAGTYNEQFF. The DNA for the CDR3 is TGTGCCAGCGCGGGTGTAGGAGCGGGAACCTACAATGAGCAGTTCTTC.